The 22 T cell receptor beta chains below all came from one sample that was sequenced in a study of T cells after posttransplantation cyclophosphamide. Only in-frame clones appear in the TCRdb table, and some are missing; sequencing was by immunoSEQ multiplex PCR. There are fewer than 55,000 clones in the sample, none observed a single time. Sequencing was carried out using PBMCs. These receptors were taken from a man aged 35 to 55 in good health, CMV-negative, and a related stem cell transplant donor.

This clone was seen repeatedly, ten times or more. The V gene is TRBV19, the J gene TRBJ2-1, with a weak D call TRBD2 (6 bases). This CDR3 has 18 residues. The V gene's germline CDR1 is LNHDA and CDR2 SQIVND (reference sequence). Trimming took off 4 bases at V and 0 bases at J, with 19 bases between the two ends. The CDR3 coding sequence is TGTGCCAGTAGTACCGGGACTGCGCTACCTAGCTCCTACAATGAGCAGTTCTTC. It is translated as CASSTGTALPSSYNEQFF.

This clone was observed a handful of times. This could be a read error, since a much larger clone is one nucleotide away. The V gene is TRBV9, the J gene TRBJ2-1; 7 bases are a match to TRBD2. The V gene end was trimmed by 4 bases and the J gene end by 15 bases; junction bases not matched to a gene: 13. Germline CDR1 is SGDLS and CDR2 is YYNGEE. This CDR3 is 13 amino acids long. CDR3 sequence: CASSLGASGTGFF. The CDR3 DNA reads TGTGCCAGCAGCCTTGGGGCTAGCGGCACGGGGTTCTTC. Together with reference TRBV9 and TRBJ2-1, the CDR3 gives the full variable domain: DSGVTQTPKHLITATGQRVTLRCSPRSGDLSVYWYQQSLDQGLQFLIQYYNGEERAKGNILERFSAQQFPDLHSELNLSSLELGDSALYFCASSLGASGTGFFGPGTRLTVL.

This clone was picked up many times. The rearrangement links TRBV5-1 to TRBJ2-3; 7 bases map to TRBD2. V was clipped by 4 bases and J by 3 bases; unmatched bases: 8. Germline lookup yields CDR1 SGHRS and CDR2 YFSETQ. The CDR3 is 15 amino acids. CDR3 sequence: CASSLPLAVTDTQYF. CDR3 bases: TGCGCCAGCAGCCTGCCCCTAGCGGTTACAGATACGCAGTATTTT.

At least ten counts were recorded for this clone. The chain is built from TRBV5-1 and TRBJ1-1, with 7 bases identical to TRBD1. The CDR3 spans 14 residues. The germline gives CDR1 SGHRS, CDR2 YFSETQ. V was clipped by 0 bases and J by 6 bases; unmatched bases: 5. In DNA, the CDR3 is TGCGCCAGCAGCTTGGGAACAGGGGTGGCTGAAGCTTTCTTT. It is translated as CASSLGTGVAEAFF.

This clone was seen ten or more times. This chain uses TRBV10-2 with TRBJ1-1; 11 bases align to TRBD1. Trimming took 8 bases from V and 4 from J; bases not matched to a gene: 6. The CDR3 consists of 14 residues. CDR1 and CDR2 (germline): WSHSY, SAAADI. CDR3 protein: CASSLGTGGTEAFF. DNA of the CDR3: TGCGCCAGCTCCCTCGGGACAGGGGGCACTGAAGCTTTCTTT.

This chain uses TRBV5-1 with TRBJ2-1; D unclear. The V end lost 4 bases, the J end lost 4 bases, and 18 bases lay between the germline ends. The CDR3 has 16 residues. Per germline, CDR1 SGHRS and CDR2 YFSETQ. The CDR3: CASSEEAQNGYNEQFF. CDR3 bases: TGCGCCAGCAGCGAAGAAGCCCAAAACGGGTACAATGAGCAGTTCTTC.

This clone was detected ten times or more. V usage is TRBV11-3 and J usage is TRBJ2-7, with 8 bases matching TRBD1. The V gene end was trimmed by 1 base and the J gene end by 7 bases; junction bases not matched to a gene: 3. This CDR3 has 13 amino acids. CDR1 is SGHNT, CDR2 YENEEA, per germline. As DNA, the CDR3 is TGTGCCAGCAGCTTAGGGACAGGGTGGGAGCAGTACGTC. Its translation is CASSLGTGWEQYV.

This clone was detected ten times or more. The CDR3 bases are TGTGCCAGCAGCTTAGCCGGGACAGGTAGCGGTGAAAAACTGTTTTTT. Translation gives CASSLAGTGSGEKLFF. The chain is built from TRBV7-6 and TRBJ1-4, with 8 bases aligning to TRBD1. Trimming took 0 bases from V and 7 from J; bases not matched to a gene: 7. The CDR3 covers 16 residues. Germline V CDR1 and CDR2: SGHVS, FNYEAQ.

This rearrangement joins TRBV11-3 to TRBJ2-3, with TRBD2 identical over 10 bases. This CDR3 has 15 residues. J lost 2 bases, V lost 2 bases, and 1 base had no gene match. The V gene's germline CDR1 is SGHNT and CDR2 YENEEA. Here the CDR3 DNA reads TGTGCCAGCAGCTTACTAGCGGGGGCCACAGATACGCAGTATTTT. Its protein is CASSLLAGATDTQYF. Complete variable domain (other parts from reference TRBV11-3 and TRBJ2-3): EAGVVQSPRYKIIEKKQPVAFWCNPISGHNTLYWYLQNLGQGPELLIRYENEEAVDDSQLPKDRFSAERLKGVDSTLKIQPAELGDSAVYLCASSLLAGATDTQYFGPGTRLTVL.

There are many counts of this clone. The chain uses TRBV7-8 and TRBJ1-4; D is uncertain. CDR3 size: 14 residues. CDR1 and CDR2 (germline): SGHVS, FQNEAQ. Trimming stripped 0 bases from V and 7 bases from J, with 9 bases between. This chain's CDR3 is CASSLAQLGEKLFF. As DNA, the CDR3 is TGTGCCAGCAGCTTAGCACAGCTTGGTGAAAAACTGTTTTTT.

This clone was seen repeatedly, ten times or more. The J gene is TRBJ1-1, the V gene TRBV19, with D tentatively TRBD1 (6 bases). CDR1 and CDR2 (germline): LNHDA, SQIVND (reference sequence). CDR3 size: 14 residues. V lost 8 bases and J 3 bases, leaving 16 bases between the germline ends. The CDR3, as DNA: TGTGCCAGTGGACAACAGGGTCGGGACACTGAAGCTTTCTTT. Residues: CASGQQGRDTEAFF.

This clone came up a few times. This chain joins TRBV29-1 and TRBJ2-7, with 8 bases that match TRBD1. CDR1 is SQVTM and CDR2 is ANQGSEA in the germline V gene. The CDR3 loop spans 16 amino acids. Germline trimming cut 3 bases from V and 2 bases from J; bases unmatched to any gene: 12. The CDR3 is CSVETGDRGRAYEQYV. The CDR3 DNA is TGCAGCGTTGAGACCGGCGACAGGGGCCGAGCCTACGAGCAGTACGTC.

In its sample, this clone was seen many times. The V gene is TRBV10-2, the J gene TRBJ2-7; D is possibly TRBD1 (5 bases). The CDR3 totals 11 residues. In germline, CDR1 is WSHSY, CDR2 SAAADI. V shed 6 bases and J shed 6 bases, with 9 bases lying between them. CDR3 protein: CASRAGREQYV. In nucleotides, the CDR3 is TGCGCCAGCAGAGCAGGGCGCGAGCAGTACGTC.

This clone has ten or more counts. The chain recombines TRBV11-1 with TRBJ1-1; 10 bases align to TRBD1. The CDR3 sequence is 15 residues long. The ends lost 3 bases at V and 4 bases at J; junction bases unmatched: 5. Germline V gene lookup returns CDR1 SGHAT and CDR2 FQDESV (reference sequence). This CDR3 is CASSFSTGGSTEAFF. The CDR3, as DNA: TGTGCCAGCAGCTTTTCGACAGGGGGCTCCACTGAAGCTTTCTTT.

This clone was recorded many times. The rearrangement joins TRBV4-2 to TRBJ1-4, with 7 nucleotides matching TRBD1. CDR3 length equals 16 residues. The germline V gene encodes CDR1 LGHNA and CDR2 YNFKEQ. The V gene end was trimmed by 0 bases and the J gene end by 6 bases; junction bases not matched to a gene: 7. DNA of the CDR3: TGTGCCAGCAGCCAAGATAATACAGGGGTTTATGAAAAACTGTTTTTT. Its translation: CASSQDNTGVYEKLFF.

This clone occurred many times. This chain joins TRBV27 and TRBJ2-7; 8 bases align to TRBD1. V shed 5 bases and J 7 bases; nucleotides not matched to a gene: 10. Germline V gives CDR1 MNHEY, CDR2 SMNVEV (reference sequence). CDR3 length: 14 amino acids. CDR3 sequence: CASSEYATGGEQYV. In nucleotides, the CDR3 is TGTGCCAGCAGTGAGTATGCTACAGGGGGGGAGCAGTACGTC.

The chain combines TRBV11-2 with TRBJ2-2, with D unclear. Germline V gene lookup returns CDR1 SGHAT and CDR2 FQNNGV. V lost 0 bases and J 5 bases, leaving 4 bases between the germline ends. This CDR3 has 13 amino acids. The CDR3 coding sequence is TGTGCCAGCAGCTTAGACTTGACCGGGGAGCTGTTTTTT. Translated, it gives CASSLDLTGELFF.

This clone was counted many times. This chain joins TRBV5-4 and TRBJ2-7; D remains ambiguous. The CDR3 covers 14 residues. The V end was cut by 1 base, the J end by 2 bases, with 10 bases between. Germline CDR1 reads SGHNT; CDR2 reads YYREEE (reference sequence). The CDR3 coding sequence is TGTGCCAGCAGCTTGTTGGGCAGCACCTACGAGCAGTACGTC. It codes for CASSLLGSTYEQYV.

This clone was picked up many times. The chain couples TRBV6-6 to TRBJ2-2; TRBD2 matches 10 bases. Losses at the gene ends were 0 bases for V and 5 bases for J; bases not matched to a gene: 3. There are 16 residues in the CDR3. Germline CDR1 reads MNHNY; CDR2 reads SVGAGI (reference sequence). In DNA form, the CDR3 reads TGTGCCAGCAGTTACTCGAAAGCGGGGGGGACCGGGGAGCTGTTTTTT. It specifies CASSYSKAGGTGELFF.

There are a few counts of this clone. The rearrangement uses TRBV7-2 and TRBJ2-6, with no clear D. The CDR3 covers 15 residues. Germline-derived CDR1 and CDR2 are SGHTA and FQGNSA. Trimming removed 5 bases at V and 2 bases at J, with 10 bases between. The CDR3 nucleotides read TGTGCCAGCAGCCCCGTTTTCGCTGGGGCCAACGTCCTGACTTTC. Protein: CASSPVFAGANVLTF.

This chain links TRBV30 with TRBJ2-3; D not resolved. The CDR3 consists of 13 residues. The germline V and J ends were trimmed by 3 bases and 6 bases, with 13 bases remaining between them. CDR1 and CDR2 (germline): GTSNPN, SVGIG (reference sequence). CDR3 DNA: TGTGCCTGGAGGAGGAATAATGTGGATACGCAGTATTTT. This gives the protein CAWRRNNVDTQYF.

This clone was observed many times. The CDR3 DNA reads as TGTGCCAGCAGCGCGATCGGGGGGGACTCCTACAATGAGCAGTTCTTC. Encoded protein: CASSAIGGDSYNEQFF. V usage is TRBV11-3 and J usage is TRBJ2-1; 8 nucleotides line up with TRBD2. This CDR3 is built from 16 residues. The V gene's germline CDR1 is SGHNT and CDR2 YENEEA. V was clipped by 5 bases and J by 0 bases; unmatched bases: 6.